Below, 7 T cell receptor beta chains from the same sample are listed, as sequenced in a study of identical twins. TCRdb re-analysed the 5' RACE reads in MiXCR, keeping a single row per CDR3 protein. Among approximately 210,000 distinct CDR3 sequences, 6.5% were seen once, and the ten largest hold about 14%. These data were likewise used in another study, on T cells expressing NK-cell markers.

Sequencing input: CD8+ T cells sorted from blood. Receptor source: a woman younger than 30 in good health.

V and J are TRBV11-2 and TRBJ2-1, with D perhaps matching TRBD1 (6 bases). The germline CDR1 and CDR2 sequences are SGHAT and FQNNGV. The CDR3 sequence is 17 residues long. Between the trimmed V and J ends, which lost 5 bases and 3 bases, there was a span of 20 bases. CDR3 DNA sequence: TGTGCCAGCAGCCACCTCTATGAGGGGGTACACTACAATGAGCAGTTCTTC. Residues: CASSHLYEGVHYNEQFF.

This clonotype was found a few times. Here the CDR3 reads CASSKQTLNTEAFF. The DNA for the CDR3 is TGTGCCAGCAGTAAGCAGACGTTGAACACTGAAGCTTTCTTT. This chain connects TRBV27 to TRBJ1-1; D call uncertain. This CDR3 is 14 amino acids long. Germline values: CDR1 MNHEY, CDR2 SMNVEV (reference sequence). V lost 5 bases and J lost 0, with 10 bases in between.

This clonotype was counted at least ten times. This rearrangement joins TRBV3-1 to TRBJ1-1; 7 nucleotides agree with TRBD1. The CDR3 is made up of 13 amino acids. The V gene's germline CDR1 is LGHDT and CDR2 YNNKEL (reference sequence). Trimming cost V 2 bases and J 4 bases; bases outside gene matches: 1. In nucleotides, the CDR3 is TGTGCCAGCAGCCAAAACAGGGGCACTGAAGCTTTCTTT. This translates into CASSQNRGTEAFF.

V usage is TRBV5-1 and J usage is TRBJ2-7; TRBD2 agrees at 10 bases. Germline CDR1 reads SGHRS; CDR2 reads YFSETQ. The CDR3 totals 15 residues. V lost 4 bases, J lost 3 bases, and 7 bases stayed unmatched. CDR3 bases: TGCGCCAGCAGCACAGAAGCGGGAGGGGTCTACGAGCAGTACTTC. Translation: CASSTEAGGVYEQYF.

This clonotype was observed a few times. V usage is TRBV15 and J usage is TRBJ2-3, with D perhaps TRBD2 (5 bases). This CDR3 spans 14 amino acids. Germline CDR1 and CDR2: LNHNV and YYDKDF (reference sequence). Trimming stripped 6 bases from V and 2 bases from J, with 12 bases between. The CDR3: CATRHTRVTDTQYF. The DNA of the CDR3 is TGTGCCACCAGACATACGAGGGTCACAGATACGCAGTATTTT.

This clonotype was detected a few times. The V gene is TRBV7-3, the J gene TRBJ2-5, with no clear D. The CDR3 is 16 amino acids. In germline, CDR1 is SGHTA, CDR2 FQGTGA. Trimming shortened V by 5 bases and J by 0 bases, and 16 bases separated the two germline ends. This chain's CDR3 is CASSPGSRSYQETQYF. The CDR3 region has the DNA TGTGCCAGCAGCCCCGGGTCTCGATCATACCAAGAGACCCAGTACTTC. Drawing the rest from reference TRBV7-3 and TRBJ2-5, the complete variable domain is GAGVSQTPSNKVTEKGKYVELRCDPISGHTALYWYRQSLGQGPEFLIYFQGTGAADDSGLPNDRFFAVRPEGSVSTLKIQRTERGDSAVYLCASSPGSRSYQETQYFGPGTRLLVL.

This chain joins TRBV6-4 and TRBJ2-1, with 12 bases lining up with TRBD2. Germline values: CDR1 MRHNA, CDR2 SNTAGT. Trimming removed 5 bases from V and 7 bases from J; junction bases left unmatched: 6. This CDR3 is 15 amino acids long. CDR3 DNA sequence: TGTGCCAGCAGTCTAGCGGGGGGGCCTCAGAATGAGCAGTTCTTC. Encoded protein: CASSLAGGPQNEQFF.